These 29 T cell receptor beta chains originate from one sample sequenced in a study of cytomegalovirus exposure and HLA in healthy donors. The PCR used 60 Vbeta and 13 Jbeta primers. Sequencing used immunoSEQ multiplex PCR; TCRdb keeps in-frame clones, though not all of them. The sample consists of fewer than 150,000 clones, 60% to 85% of them appearing once. Sample: PBMCs. Receptors were obtained from a man aged 18-30 years in good health and CMV-seronegative.

The V call is TRBV5-1, the J call TRBJ2-7, with TRBD1 identical over 8 bases. The CDR3 runs to 15 residues. Per the germline V gene, CDR1 is SGHRS and CDR2 is YFSETQ. Trimming cost V 5 bases and J 5 bases; bases outside gene matches: 12. The CDR3, as DNA: TGCGCCAGCAGTCCGACTGACAGGGGTTACCACGAGCAGTACTTC. Amino acid sequence: CASSPTDRGYHEQYF.

The rearrangement links TRBV6-1 to TRBJ2-6; no definite D call. V was clipped by 11 bases and J by 2 bases, with 10 bases between them. The CDR3 length is 13 residues. Germline CDR1 and CDR2: MNHNS and SASEGT. DNA of the CDR3: TGTGCCGGGCGACAAACTGGGGCCAACGTCCTGACTTTC. This encodes CAGRQTGANVLTF.

This sequence joins TRBV28 and TRBJ2-5; D call uncertain. The CDR3 sequence is 14 residues long. The germline V and J ends were trimmed by 2 bases and 1 base, with 8 bases remaining between them. CDR1 and CDR2 (germline): MDHEN, SYDVKM. Here the CDR3 DNA reads TGTGCCAGCAGTTTAGAGGCTGCCCAAGAGACCCAGTACTTC. Translated, it gives CASSLEAAQETQYF.

V is TRBV6-4 and J is TRBJ2-1; a weak D match, TRBD2 (6 bases). The CDR3 runs 14 residues. The V end was cut by 10 bases, the J end by 2 bases, with 15 bases between. Germline loops: CDR1 MRHNA, CDR2 SNTAGT. The CDR3 DNA is TGTGCCACTTCGAAAACGGGGGCCTACAATGAGCAGTTCTTC. Translating it yields CATSKTGAYNEQFF.

The V call is TRBV9, the J call TRBJ2-1; TRBD1 matches at 8 bases. This CDR3 contains 16 residues. J lost 0 bases, V lost 4 bases, and 6 bases had no gene match. Germline V gene data show CDR1 as SGDLS and CDR2 as YYNGEE. This CDR3 is CASSPQGQDSYNEQFF. The CDR3, as DNA: TGTGCCAGCAGCCCCCAGGGACAGGACTCCTACAATGAGCAGTTCTTC.

CDR3 residues: CASRPRGQGAGEQFF. DNA of the CDR3: TGTGCCAGCAGACCTAGGGGACAGGGGGCCGGTGAGCAGTTCTTC. This chain connects TRBV27 to TRBJ2-1, with 12 bases identical to TRBD1. The V gene's germline CDR1 is MNHEY and CDR2 SMNVEV (reference sequence). With V trimmed by 6 bases and J by 9 bases, 9 bases remained unmatched. This CDR3 has 15 amino acids.

The chain is built from TRBV19 and TRBJ2-1; 8 positions match TRBD1. The CDR3 contains 15 residues. Germline values: CDR1 LNHDA, CDR2 SQIVND (reference sequence). The V and J ends lost 8 bases and 1 base, in that order; junction bases with no gene match: 7. The CDR3 reads CASQDRASSYNEQFF. The CDR3 region has the DNA TGTGCCAGTCAGGACAGGGCTTCGTCCTACAATGAGCAGTTCTTC.

The J gene is TRBJ1-4, the V gene TRBV19, with no clear D. Germline-derived CDR1 and CDR2 are LNHDA and SQIVND (reference sequence). This CDR3 contains 14 residues. V shed 5 bases and J shed 0 bases, with 7 bases lying between them. CDR3 protein: CASSPTTTNEKLFF. The CDR3 DNA follows: TGTGCCAGTAGTCCGACAACAACTAATGAAAAACTGTTTTTT.

The chain recombines TRBV5-1 with TRBJ1-5; TRBD1 agrees at 7 bases. CDR1 is SGHRS, CDR2 YFSETQ, per germline. CDR3 size: 15 residues. V was pared by 4 bases and J by 4 bases, with 8 bases of the junction left unmatched. Here the CDR3 DNA reads TGCGCCAGCAGCCCCTCAGGGACAGCTAATCAGCCCCAGCATTTT. It encodes CASSPSGTANQPQHF.

By share, this clone ranks as medium-sized (0.01 to 0.1%). The rearrangement links TRBV7-6 to TRBJ2-7; possibly TRBD2 for D (6 bases). V was shortened by 0 bases and J by 2 bases, with 11 bases between the two germline ends. The CDR3 is 15 residues long. The germline V gene encodes CDR1 SGHVS and CDR2 FNYEAQ. CDR3 coding DNA: TGTGCCAGCAGCTTAGCGGTAGGGGAGGCCTACGAGCAGTACTTC. It encodes CASSLAVGEAYEQYF.

This chain connects TRBV27 to TRBJ2-2, with 8 bases that match TRBD1. The CDR3 covers 18 residues. Germline assignment: CDR1 MNHEY and CDR2 SMNVEV (reference sequence). With V trimmed by 5 bases and J by 4 bases, 15 bases remained unmatched. CDR3 residues: CASSAYIRGRAGTGELFF. The CDR3 nucleotides read TGTGCCAGCAGTGCCTACATCAGGGGGCGCGCGGGCACCGGGGAGCTGTTTTTT.

This clone was recorded only once. V and J are TRBV29-1 and TRBJ2-2; D might be TRBD2 (5 bases). This CDR3 is built from 12 residues. The ends were cut back, 6 bases at V and 6 bases at J, with 11 bases in the middle. The germline V gene encodes CDR1 SQVTM and CDR2 ANQGSEA. DNA for the CDR3: TGCAGCGTATTTACCGGGGCCGGGGAGCTGTTTTTT. Its translation is CSVFTGAGELFF.

The chain uses TRBV19 and TRBJ2-1; 8 bases line up with TRBD1. The CDR3 contains 14 residues. V lost 8 bases to trimming and J lost 3 bases; unmatched junction nucleotides: 6. Germline loops: CDR1 LNHDA, CDR2 SQIVND (reference sequence). CDR3 nucleotide sequence: TGTGCCAGTGTTGACAGGGGTGGCTACAATGAGCAGTTCTTC. Translation: CASVDRGGYNEQFF.

This rearrangement joins TRBV27 to TRBJ1-5, with D perhaps TRBD1 (6 bases). CDR3 size: 15 residues. Germline CDR1 is MNHEY and CDR2 is SMNVEV (reference sequence). V was clipped by 3 bases and J by 3 bases, with 12 bases between them. This chain's CDR3 is CASSFGGAFNQPQHF. Written as DNA, the CDR3 is TGTGCCAGCAGTTTTGGGGGGGCCTTCAATCAGCCCCAGCATTTT.

The chain combines TRBV2 with TRBJ2-2, with D tentatively TRBD1 (6 bases). The germline gives CDR1 SNHLY, CDR2 FYNNEI. The CDR3 spans 17 residues. Between the trimmed V and J ends, which lost 0 bases and 6 bases, there was a span of 17 bases. Written as DNA, the CDR3 is TGTGCCAGCAGTGAAGCGGGAGCAGGGGCAGCGTCCGGGGAGCTGTTTTTT. Protein product: CASSEAGAGAASGELFF. The whole variable domain, remainder taken from reference TRBV2 and TRBJ2-2, is EPEVTQTPSHQVTQMGQEVILRCVPISNHLYFYWYRQILGQKVEFLVSFYNNEISEKSEIFDDQFSVERPDGSNFTLKIRSTKLEDSAMYFCASSEAGAGAASGELFFGEGSRLTVL.

This clone was detected only a few times. The chain employs TRBV11-2 and TRBJ2-1, with 12 bases identical to TRBD2. CDR3 length: 17 amino acids. Germline trimming cut 0 bases from V and 9 bases from J; bases unmatched to any gene: 9. CDR1 and CDR2 from the germline V gene are SGHAT and FQNNGV. DNA of the CDR3: TGTGCCAGCAGCTTAGACGCTAGCGGGGGGGCTTGGGTTGAGCAGTTCTTC. It yields the protein CASSLDASGGAWVEQFF.

The genes are TRBV6-5 and TRBJ1-2; D is uncertain. Germline V CDR1 and CDR2: MNHEY, SVGAGI. This CDR3 comprises 14 residues. Trimming cost V 0 bases and J 4 bases, with 9 bases left between them. The CDR3 protein is CASSYSADIYGYTF. CDR3 sequence (DNA): TGTGCCAGCAGTTACTCGGCAGACATCTATGGCTACACCTTC.

The CDR3 sequence: CASIEQGSYNEQFF. CDR3 nucleotide sequence: TGTGCCAGCATCGAACAGGGGTCCTACAATGAGCAGTTCTTC. The rearrangement joins TRBV28 to TRBJ2-1; 7 bases are shared with TRBD1. The J segment lost 1 base and the V segment lost 7 bases, leaving 4 bases of the junction unmatched. Germline V gene data show CDR1 as MDHEN and CDR2 as SYDVKM. This CDR3 region has 14 residues.

The V gene is TRBV10-2, the J gene TRBJ1-1; no firm D call. The germline V gene has CDR1 WSHSY and CDR2 SAAADI. With 3 bases removed from V and 3 bases from J, the gap between germline ends came to 14 bases. This CDR3 region has 15 residues. The CDR3 sequence is CASSDIPPTDTEAFF. CDR3 in DNA: TGCGCCAGCAGTGATATTCCCCCTACGGACACTGAAGCTTTCTTT.

This sequence joins TRBV27 and TRBJ2-1, with 7 bases aligning to TRBD2. The CDR3 runs 13 residues. Looked up from germline, CDR1 is MNHEY and CDR2 is SMNVEV (reference sequence). V gave up 5 bases and J gave up 12 bases; unmatched junction bases: 10. CDR3 sequence reads: CASSPRLAEWQFF. The CDR3 nucleotides read TGTGCCAGCAGTCCCCGACTAGCCGAATGGCAGTTCTTC.

The CDR3 reads CASSLRTGEYEQYF. CDR3 sequence (DNA): TGTGCCAGCAGCTTGCGGACAGGGGAGTACGAGCAGTACTTC. The chain recombines TRBV5-4 with TRBJ2-7; 9 bases line up with TRBD1. Germline V lookup: CDR1 SGHNT, CDR2 YYREEE (reference sequence). V lost 1 base and J lost 4; bases outside the gene matches: 3. There are 14 residues in the CDR3.

The chain employs TRBV29-1 and TRBJ2-5; 9 bases fit TRBD1. V was pared by 2 bases and J by 1 base, with 11 bases of the junction left unmatched. The CDR3 runs 17 residues. Germline CDR1 reads SQVTM; CDR2 reads ANQGSEA. CDR3 sequence: CSVESGTGPVPQETQYF. The CDR3 bases are TGCAGCGTTGAATCCGGGACAGGGCCTGTACCCCAAGAGACCCAGTACTTC.

This sequence joins TRBV7-6 and TRBJ1-2; 7 bases are shared with TRBD1. V trimming: 1 base; J trimming: 4 bases; junction bases outside the gene matches: 6. The CDR3 is 15 amino acids. Looked up from germline, CDR1 is SGHVS and CDR2 is FNYEAQ. CDR3 DNA sequence: TGTGCCAGCAGCTTAGACGTAGACAGGGTCTATGGCTACACCTTC. Protein product: CASSLDVDRVYGYTF.

The chain uses TRBV5-1 and TRBJ1-1, with 8 bases aligning to TRBD1. The trim removed 0 bases at V and 3 bases at J, leaving 4 bases unmatched. This CDR3 has 15 residues. From germline, CDR1 is SGHRS and CDR2 YFSETQ. This CDR3 is CASSLDGTGYTEAFF. CDR3 nucleotides: TGCGCCAGCAGCTTGGACGGGACAGGCTACACTGAAGCTTTCTTT.

The chain has TRBV5-5 and TRBJ1-5; no reliable D call. The CDR3 extends over 15 amino acids. V lost 1 base, J lost 0 bases, and 8 bases lay in between. Germline lookup yields CDR1 SGHKS and CDR2 YYEKEE (reference sequence). The CDR3 region has the DNA TGTGCCAGCAGCTTGTTTGGCAATAGCAATCAGCCCCAGCATTTT. Residues: CASSLFGNSNQPQHF.

This rearrangement joins TRBV27 to TRBJ1-6; no firm D call. Trimming took off 5 bases at V and 8 bases at J, with 7 bases between the two ends. The length of the CDR3 is 12 residues. CDR1 MNHEY and CDR2 SMNVEV come from the germline V gene (reference sequence). The CDR3 DNA sequence: TGTGCCAGCAGTGCAAGAGATTCACCCCTCCACTTT. Amino acids: CASSARDSPLHF.

This clone was seen just once. This chain joins TRBV19 and TRBJ2-7; TRBD2 might be the D (6 bases). Germline-derived CDR1 and CDR2 are LNHDA and SQIVND (reference sequence). Trimming removed 5 bases at V and 3 bases at J, with 14 bases between. The CDR3 runs 14 residues. The CDR3 loop reads CASSYGGMGYEQYF. The CDR3 nucleotides are TGTGCCAGTAGTTATGGGGGGATGGGCTACGAGCAGTACTTC.

V is TRBV10-2 and J is TRBJ2-7; D is perhaps TRBD2 (5 bases). The CDR3 sequence is 14 residues long. V lost 6 bases to trimming and J lost 3 bases, with 15 bases between them. CDR1 WSHSY and CDR2 SAAADI come from the germline V gene. The DNA for the CDR3 is TGCGCCAGCAGCCTCACCGGGGAGCACTACGAGCAGTACTTC. Its protein product is CASSLTGEHYEQYF.

This chain uses TRBV7-9 with TRBJ1-3; 9 bases are a match to TRBD1. The V segment lost 5 bases and the J segment 4 bases; nucleotides outside the gene matches: 6. CDR1 is SEHNR and CDR2 is FQNEAQ in the germline V gene (reference sequence). This CDR3 comprises 15 residues. Written as DNA, the CDR3 is TGTGCCAGCAGCCCCAGACAGGGGGGAGGAAACACCATATATTTT. Its protein is CASSPRQGGGNTIYF.